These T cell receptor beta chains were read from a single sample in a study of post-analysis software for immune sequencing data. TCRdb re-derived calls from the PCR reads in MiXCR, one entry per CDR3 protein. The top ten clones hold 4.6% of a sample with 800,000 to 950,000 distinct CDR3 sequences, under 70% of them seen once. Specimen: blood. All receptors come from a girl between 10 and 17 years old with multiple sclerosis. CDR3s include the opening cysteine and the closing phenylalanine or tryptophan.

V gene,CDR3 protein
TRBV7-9,CASSLALVKTGTYEQYF
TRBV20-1,CSARDYSYNEQFF
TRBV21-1,CASRDTISYEQYF
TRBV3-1,CASSQVFSGSSETQYF
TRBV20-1,CSAETYRGGSDTQYF
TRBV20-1,CSATIVLAGKNEQFF
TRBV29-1,CSVRTGNEQFF
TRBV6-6,CASSGGQRIIGYTF
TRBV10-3,CAIRSDENIQYF
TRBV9,CASSVGASGRDTQYF
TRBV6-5,CASSYSGGQGPNEQFF
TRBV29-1,CSVGPLYQETQYF
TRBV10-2,CASSGTGRNQPQHF
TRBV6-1,CASSETPGQGLIEAFF
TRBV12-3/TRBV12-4,CASRTASTDTQYF
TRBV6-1,CASSEPGQGTSPLHF
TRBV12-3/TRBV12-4,CASSLGQGALVYEQYF
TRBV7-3,CASSPGPGQGPYEQYF
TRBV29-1,CSAGGLGAFF
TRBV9,CASSVQARVAVYNEQFF
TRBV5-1,CASSAGGVSSYF
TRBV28,CASTQGGRRDTQYF
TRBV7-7,CASSSSPGLDHNEQFF
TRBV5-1,CASNLGPSLQVRETQYF
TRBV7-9,CASSSKRITGDNNSPLHF
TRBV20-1,CSAIAGGVGDEQFF
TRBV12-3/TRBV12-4,CASRSGSRRNEQCF
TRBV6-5,CASSYSVPGRSTDTQYF
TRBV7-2,CASSSDRAWGGYTF
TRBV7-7,CASSLGLGQSTGELFF
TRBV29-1,CSVDSGANYGYTF
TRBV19,CGSSPSGGTAEQFF
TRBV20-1,CSASDGRGSYEQYF
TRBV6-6,CASSHRRAPDYNEQFF
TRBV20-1,CSARSLSGGLPTVTQYF
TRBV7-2,CASSWDRGKYEQYF
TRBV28,CASRLTRLAGSYEQYF
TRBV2,CASIGQGAEYEQYF
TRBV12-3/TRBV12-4,CASSPRDTNQPQHF
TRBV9,CASSVARDNRFGYTF
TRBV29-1,CSVAMRGTEAFF